These T cell receptor beta chains were read from a single sample in a study of shared clonotypes between healthy human individuals. TCRdb keeps only in-frame clones here, not all; method: immunoSEQ multiplex PCR. The sample records just over 2,000,000 clones, approximately 95% being singletons. Sequencing was performed on naive CD8+ T cells sorted from blood. Every receptor here comes from a man aged 18 to 29 in good health. Both conserved end residues are part of each CDR3. The D gene is left open where the match is weak.

j_gene | d_gene | v_gene | CDR3aa
TRBJ2-7 | TRBD2 | TRBV27 | CASSPKPSGGAEEQYF
TRBJ2-7 | NA | TRBV29-1 | CSVGGGGSYEQYF
TRBJ2-7 | NA | TRBV6-1 | CASSEGGGFNEQYF
TRBJ1-5 | TRBD1 | TRBV28 | CASSLTGSNQPQHF
TRBJ2-1 | TRBD2 | TRBV10-3 | CAISDTSGTYNEQFF
TRBJ1-6 | NA | TRBV28 | CASSVTAGSPLHF
TRBJ2-7 | TRBD1 | TRBV28 | CASSPTGGGPGEQYF
TRBJ2-1 | TRBD1 | TRBV28 | CASSAQGGGYNEQFF
TRBJ2-7 | TRBD1 | TRBV4-2 | CASSPTAGTEIYEQYF
TRBJ2-7 | NA | TRBV5-1 | CASSVDGFYEQYF
TRBJ1-2 | TRBD1 | TRBV10-3 | CAIGETGGVRVGYGYTF
TRBJ2-7 | NA | TRBV11-2 | CASSLAGEDYEQYF
TRBJ2-7 | TRBD1 | TRBV12-5 | CASGSDTGTGSHEQYF
TRBJ2-7 | NA | TRBV27 | CASSLSEGAFSYEQYF
TRBJ1-1 | NA | TRBV5-6 | CASSFWAVAGTEAFF
TRBJ2-2 | TRBD2 | TRBV4-3 | CASSQGAAGGPTGELFF
TRBJ1-6 | NA | TRBV7-9 | CASSLTTLTAVNNSPLHF
TRBJ1-1 | NA | TRBV11-2 | CASSLDGVGRGVTEAFF
TRBJ2-7 | TRBD1 | TRBV10-3 | CAISESTGTAEQYF
TRBJ2-3 | NA | TRBV27 | CASSPLGARTSTDTQYF
TRBJ2-5 | NA | TRBV27 | CASSFSSHQETQYF
TRBJ2-6 | NA | TRBV10-3 | CAISDPAASGANVLTF
TRBJ2-3 | TRBD1 | TRBV11-1 | CASSLSGTAQHF
TRBJ2-2 | NA | TRBV28 | CASSLQGFMNTGELFF
TRBJ2-3 | NA | TRBV27 | CASSIQTGYTDTQYF
TRBJ2-7 | NA | TRBV30 | CAWSLLAFDEQYF
TRBJ1-2 | NA | TRBV6-6 | CASSYVDFSYGYTF
TRBJ1-1 | NA | TRBV11-2 | CASSLRPGVDTEAFF
TRBJ2-1 | NA | TRBV19 | CASSISIGDEQFF
TRBJ2-3 | NA | TRBV27 | CASSPRGGNWDTQYF
TRBJ1-2 | TRBD1 | TRBV29-1 | CSVWDRMNYGYTF
TRBJ1-1 | NA | TRBV30 | CAWSATTNTEAFF
TRBJ2-1 | NA | TRBV4-2 | CASSQVDGGEGNEQFF
TRBJ2-5 | NA | TRBV29-1 | CSVVVQGETQYF
TRBJ2-5 | TRBD1 | TRBV7-8 | CASSPGTDQETQYF
TRBJ1-4 | NA | TRBV5-4 | CASSPDSPNEKLFF
TRBJ1-2 | TRBD1 | TRBV7-2 | CASSYGTEYGYTF
TRBJ2-7 | NA | TRBV6-1 | CASSEAGSGAYEQYF
TRBJ2-3 | NA | TRBV10-1 | CASSVPTALSDTQYF
TRBJ1-1 | TRBD1 | TRBV2 | CASSVGQGARSEAFF
TRBJ2-7 | NA | TRBV6-5 | CASSYLGSPYEQYF
TRBJ1-1 | NA | TRBV4-1 | CASSHPQGRTEAFF